The clone carrying this TCR beta chain was seen ten or more times. Its antigen is not identified. The junction departs from the called germline gene at one end, perhaps through a read error. Reverse transcribing all isolated RNA meant expressed TCRB transcripts were sequenced. The table came from immunoSEQ multiplex PCR; TCRdb's copy has only in-frame clones and leaves some out. The data show about 140,000 clones, approximately 9.8% seen once. Germline V gene sequence: CDR1 SGHDN, CDR2 FVKESK. The CDR3 spans 12 residues. These data come from a study of beta chain features in type 1 diabetes. Study-wide results and caveats: Naive, central memory and Treg TCRB repertoires appeared more alike in patients than in healthy donors.

The gene calls are TRBV14 and TRBJ2-4; weak D call: TRBD2 (5 bases). The clonotype was recovered from a woman between 40 and 50 years old in good health. The material sequenced was central memory CD4+ T cells from blood. CDR3 sequence reads: CASSPIAGVVTF. DNA of the CDR3: TGTGCCAGCAGCCCTATAGCCGGGGTGGTTACGTTC.